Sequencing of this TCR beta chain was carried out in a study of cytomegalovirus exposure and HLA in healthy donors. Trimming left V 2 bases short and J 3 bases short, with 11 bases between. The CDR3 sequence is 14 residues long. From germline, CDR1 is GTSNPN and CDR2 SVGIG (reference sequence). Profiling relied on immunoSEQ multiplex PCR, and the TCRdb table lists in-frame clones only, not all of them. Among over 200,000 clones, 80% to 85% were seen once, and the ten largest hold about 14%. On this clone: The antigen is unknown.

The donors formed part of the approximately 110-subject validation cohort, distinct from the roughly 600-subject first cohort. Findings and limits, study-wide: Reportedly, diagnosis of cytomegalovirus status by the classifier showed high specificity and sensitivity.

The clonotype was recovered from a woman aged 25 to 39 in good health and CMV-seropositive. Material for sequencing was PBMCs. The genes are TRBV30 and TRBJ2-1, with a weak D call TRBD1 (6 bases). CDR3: CAWSRTALYNEQFF. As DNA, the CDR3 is TGTGCCTGGAGTCGGACAGCCCTCTACAATGAGCAGTTCTTC.